The 14 T cell receptor beta chains below all came from one sample that was sequenced in a study of cytomegalovirus exposure and HLA in healthy donors. PCR was performed using 60 Vbeta and 13 Jbeta primers. Sequencing was performed with immunoSEQ multiplex PCR; in TCRdb, only in-frame clones are kept and a portion is missing. The data show some 270,000 clones, roughly 80% seen once. Sequencing was carried out using PBMCs. Receptors originate from a girl between 2 and 10 years old in good health and CMV-seronegative.

The V call is TRBV28, the J call TRBJ1-2; D is unclear. Trimming took off 8 bases at V and 2 bases at J, with 18 bases between the two ends. Germline values: CDR1 MDHEN, CDR2 SYDVKM. The CDR3 has 15 amino acids. The chain's CDR3 is CASSYPGDANYGYTF. The CDR3 nucleotides read TGTGCCAGCTCCTACCCCGGGGATGCCAACTATGGCTACACCTTC.

The chain has TRBV6-1 and TRBJ1-5; D uncertain. This CDR3 comprises 13 residues. Germline CDR1 and CDR2: MNHNS and SASEGT. Trimming removed 1 base from V and 7 bases from J, with 8 bases in between. The CDR3 nucleotides read TGTGCCAGCAGTGAAGTTAGCCGGCAGCCCCAGCATTTT. It translates to CASSEVSRQPQHF.

The gene calls are TRBV19 and TRBJ2-5, with D maybe TRBD2 (7 bases). CDR1 and CDR2 from the germline V gene are LNHDA and SQIVND (reference sequence). The CDR3 loop spans 12 amino acids. The V end was cut by 6 bases, the J end by 3 bases, with 8 bases between. CDR3 nucleotides: TGTGCCAGTAGAGGGGGGGAAGAGACCCAGTACTTC. Encoded protein: CASRGGEETQYF.

DNA of the CDR3: TGCAGCGCTAGATTTCGGAGACTGCGCGAGCAGTACTTC. Encoded protein: CSARFRRLREQYF. The chain recombines TRBV29-1 with TRBJ2-7; the D is unclear. This CDR3 region has 13 residues. Germline CDR1 and CDR2: SQVTM and ANQGSEA. Trimming stripped 7 bases from V and 6 bases from J, with 19 bases between.

This clone was detected only once. The J gene is TRBJ1-2, the V gene TRBV7-8, with 7 bases that match TRBD1. J was trimmed by 0 bases and V by 5 bases; bases with no gene match: 6. Germline V gene sequence: CDR1 SGHVS, CDR2 FQNEAQ. The CDR3 loop spans 15 amino acids. CDR3 sequence (DNA): TGTGCCAGCAGCCTAGGGACAGTTGCTAACTATGGCTACACCTTC. Its protein product is CASSLGTVANYGYTF. Looking up the rest from reference TRBV7-8 and TRBJ1-2 gives the full variable domain: GAGVSQSPRYKVAKRGQDVALRCDPISGHVSLFWYQQALGQGPEFLTYFQNEAQLDKSGLPSDRFFAERPEGSVSTLKIQRTQQEDSAVYLCASSLGTVANYGYTFGSGTRLTVV.

This clone turned up a few times. V is TRBV7-9 and J is TRBJ2-5; 11 nucleotides agree with TRBD2. J lost 5 bases, V lost 1 base, and 6 bases had no gene match. Per germline, CDR1 SEHNR and CDR2 FQNEAQ (reference sequence). CDR3 length: 16 amino acids. DNA for the CDR3: TGTGCCAGCAGCTTAGTCACTAGCGGGAGCTCTGAGACCCAGTACTTC. It yields the protein CASSLVTSGSSETQYF.

The chain has TRBV15 and TRBJ1-5; maybe TRBD1 (6 bases). Germline V gene lookup returns CDR1 LNHNV and CDR2 YYDKDF (reference sequence). CDR3 size: 18 residues. Deletions cut 5 bases from V and 7 bases from J, with 27 bases between. DNA of the CDR3: TGTGCCACCAGCCCCCATCCCATCACAGGGCCCTGCTGGCAGCCCCAGCATTTT. This encodes CATSPHPITGPCWQPQHF.

The DNA of the CDR3 is TGTGCCAGTACCTCCCAGGGACAGGGTTCCCAAGAGACCCAGTACTTC. It encodes CASTSQGQGSQETQYF. The chain carries TRBV19 and TRBJ2-5; TRBD1 matches at 9 bases. This CDR3 contains 16 residues. Trimming took 7 bases from V and 1 from J; bases not matched to a gene: 10. Germline CDR1 LNHDA, CDR2 SQIVND (reference sequence).

The count of this clone is one. CDR3 bases: TGTGCCAGCAGCTTAATGGCTCCTCTAGCGGGAGCTGATGAGCAGTTCTTC. As protein: CASSLMAPLAGADEQFF. V is TRBV7-3 and J is TRBJ2-1; 10 bases fit TRBD2. Germline CDR1 SGHTA, CDR2 FQGTGA. J was trimmed by 8 bases and V by 1 base; bases with no gene match: 11. The CDR3 is made up of 17 amino acids.

This chain uses TRBV5-6 with TRBJ2-1, with 8 positions matching TRBD2. This CDR3 region has 17 residues. CDR1 and CDR2 from the germline V gene are SGHDT and YYEEEE. The junction had 19 bases not matched to a gene; V was cut back by 6 bases and J by 8 bases. The CDR3 is CASNFISGLALGHEQFF. The CDR3 nucleotides read TGTGCCAGCAACTTTATCTCCGGACTAGCCCTCGGGCATGAGCAGTTCTTC. Combining the CDR3 with reference TRBV5-6 and TRBJ2-1 gives the whole variable domain DAGVTQSPTHLIKTRGQQVTLRCSPKSGHDTVSWYQQALGQGPQFIFQYYEEEERQRGNFPDRFSGHQFPNYSSELNVNALLLGDSALYLCASNFISGLALGHEQFFGPGTRLTVL.

The CDR3 reads CSVEAASGSGEQYF. The DNA of the CDR3 is TGCAGCGTTGAAGCGGCTAGCGGGAGTGGAGAGCAGTACTTC. This chain links TRBV29-1 with TRBJ2-7, with 10 bases lining up with TRBD2. The trim removed 1 base at V and 7 bases at J, leaving 7 bases unmatched. CDR3 length: 14 residues. Germline V CDR1 and CDR2: SQVTM, ANQGSEA.

About this clone itself: The junction departs from the called germline gene at one end, perhaps through a read error. The chain is built from TRBV7-9 and TRBJ2-7; the match to TRBD1 covers 10 bases. This CDR3 is 12 amino acids long. The germline CDR1 and CDR2 sequences are SEHNR and FQNEAQ (reference sequence). The CDR3 bases are TGTGCCTGCAGCGCCGACAGGGGGCGAAAGTACTTC. This translates into CACSADRGRKYF.

The rearrangement links TRBV4-1 to TRBJ2-3; D gene uncertain. CDR3 size: 15 residues. The germline V gene has CDR1 MGHRA and CDR2 YSYEKL. Deletions cut 4 bases from V and 0 bases from J, with 11 bases between. The DNA of the CDR3 is TGCGCCAGCAGCCCAAAGATGGGCAGCACAGATACGCAGTATTTT. This gives the protein CASSPKMGSTDTQYF.

V usage is TRBV6-1 and J usage is TRBJ2-2, with D uncertain. The CDR3 is 13 residues long. CDR1 MNHNS and CDR2 SASEGT come from the germline V gene. The V and J ends lost 7 bases and 8 bases respectively, with 14 bases between them. CDR3 nucleotides: TGTGCCAGCATATACTGGGCCTCGGGGGAGCTGTTTTTT. This translates into CASIYWASGELFF.